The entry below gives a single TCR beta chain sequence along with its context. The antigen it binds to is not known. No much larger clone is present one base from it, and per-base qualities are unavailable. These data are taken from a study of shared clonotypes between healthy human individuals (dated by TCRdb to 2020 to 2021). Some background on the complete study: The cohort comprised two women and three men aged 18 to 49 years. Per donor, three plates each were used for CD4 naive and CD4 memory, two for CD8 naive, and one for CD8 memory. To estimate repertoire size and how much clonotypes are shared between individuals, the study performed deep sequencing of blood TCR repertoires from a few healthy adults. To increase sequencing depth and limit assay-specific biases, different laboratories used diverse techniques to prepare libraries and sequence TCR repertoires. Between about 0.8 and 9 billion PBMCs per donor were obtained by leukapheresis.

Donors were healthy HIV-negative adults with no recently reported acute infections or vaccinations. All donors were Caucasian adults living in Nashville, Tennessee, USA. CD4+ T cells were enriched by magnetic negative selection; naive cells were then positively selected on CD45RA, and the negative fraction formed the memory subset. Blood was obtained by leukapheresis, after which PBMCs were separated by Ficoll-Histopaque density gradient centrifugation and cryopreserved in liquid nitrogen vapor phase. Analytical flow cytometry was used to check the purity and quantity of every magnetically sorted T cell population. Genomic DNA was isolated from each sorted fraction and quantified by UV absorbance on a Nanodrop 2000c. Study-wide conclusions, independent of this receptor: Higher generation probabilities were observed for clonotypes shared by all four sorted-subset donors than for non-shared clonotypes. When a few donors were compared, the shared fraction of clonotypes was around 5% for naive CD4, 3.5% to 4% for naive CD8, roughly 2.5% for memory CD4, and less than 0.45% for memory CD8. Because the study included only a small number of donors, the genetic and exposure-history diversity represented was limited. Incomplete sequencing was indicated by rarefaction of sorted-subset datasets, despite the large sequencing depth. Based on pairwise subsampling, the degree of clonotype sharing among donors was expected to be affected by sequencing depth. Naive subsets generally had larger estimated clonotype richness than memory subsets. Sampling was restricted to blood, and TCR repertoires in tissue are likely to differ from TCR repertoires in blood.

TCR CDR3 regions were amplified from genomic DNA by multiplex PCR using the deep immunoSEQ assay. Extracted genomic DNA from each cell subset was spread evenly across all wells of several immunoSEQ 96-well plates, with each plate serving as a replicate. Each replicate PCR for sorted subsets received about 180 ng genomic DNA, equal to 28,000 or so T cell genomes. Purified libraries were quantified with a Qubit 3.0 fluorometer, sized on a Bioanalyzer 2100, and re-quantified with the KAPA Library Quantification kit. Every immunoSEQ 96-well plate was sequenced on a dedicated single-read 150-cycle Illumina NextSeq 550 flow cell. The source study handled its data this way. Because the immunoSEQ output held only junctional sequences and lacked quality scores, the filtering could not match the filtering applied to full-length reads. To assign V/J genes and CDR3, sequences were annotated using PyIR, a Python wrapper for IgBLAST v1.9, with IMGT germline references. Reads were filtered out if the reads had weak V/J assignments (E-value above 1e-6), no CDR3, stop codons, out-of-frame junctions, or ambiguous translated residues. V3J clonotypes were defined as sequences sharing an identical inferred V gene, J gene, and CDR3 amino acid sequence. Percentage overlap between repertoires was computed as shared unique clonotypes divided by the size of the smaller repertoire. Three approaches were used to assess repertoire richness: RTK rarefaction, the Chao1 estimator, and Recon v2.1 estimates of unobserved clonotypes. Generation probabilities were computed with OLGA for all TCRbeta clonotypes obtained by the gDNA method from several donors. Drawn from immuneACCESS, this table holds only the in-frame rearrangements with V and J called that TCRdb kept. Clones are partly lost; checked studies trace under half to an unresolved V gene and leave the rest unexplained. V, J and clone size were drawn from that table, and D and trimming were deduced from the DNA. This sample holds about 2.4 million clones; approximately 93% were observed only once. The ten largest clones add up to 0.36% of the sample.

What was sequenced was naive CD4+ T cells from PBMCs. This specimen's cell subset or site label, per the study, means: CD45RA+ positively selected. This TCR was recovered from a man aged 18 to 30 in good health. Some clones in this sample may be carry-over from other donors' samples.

The CDR3 in this case is CASSLGTAFNEQFF. The bases read TGCGCCAGCAGCTTGGGGACAGCATTCAATGAGCAGTTCTTC. The chain employs TRBV5-1 and TRBJ2-1; a weak D assignment points to TRBD1 (6 bases agree). Trimming at the junction amounts to 0 bases on V and 6 bases on J, and the germline ends lie 10 bases apart. The CDR3 measures 14 amino acids from cysteine to phenylalanine. The only DNA kept is the CDR3, 42 bases in frame from the first base. The germline V gene specifies SGHRS as CDR1 and YFSETQ as CDR2.